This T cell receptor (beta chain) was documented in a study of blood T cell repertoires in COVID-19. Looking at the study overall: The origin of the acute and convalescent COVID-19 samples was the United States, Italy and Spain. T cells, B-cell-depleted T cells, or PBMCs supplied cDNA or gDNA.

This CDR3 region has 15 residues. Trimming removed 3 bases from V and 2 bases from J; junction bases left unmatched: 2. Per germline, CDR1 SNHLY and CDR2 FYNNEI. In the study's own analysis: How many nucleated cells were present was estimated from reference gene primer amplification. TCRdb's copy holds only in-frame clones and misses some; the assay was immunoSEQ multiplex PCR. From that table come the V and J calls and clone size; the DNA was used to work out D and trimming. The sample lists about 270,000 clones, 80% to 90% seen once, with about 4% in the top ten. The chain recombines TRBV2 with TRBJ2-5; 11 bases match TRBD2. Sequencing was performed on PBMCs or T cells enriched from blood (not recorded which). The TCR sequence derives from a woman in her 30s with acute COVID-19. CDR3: CASSDVAGGQETQYF. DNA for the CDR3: TGTGCCAGCAGTGACGTAGCGGGAGGGCAAGAGACCCAGTACTTC.